The clone carrying this T cell receptor beta chain was counted many times. Its specificity is unknown. The sample comes from a study of CD8 T cells in ankylosing spondylitis. Study-wide results and caveats: Some motif variants were previously reported in reactive arthritis synovial fluid and blood. The disease-linked clones had a CD8+ phenotype and low blood frequencies.

Generation of TCR beta libraries employed quantitative 5'-RACE incorporating molecular barcodes. TCRdb reanalysed the 5' RACE reads using MiXCR and keeps one entry per CDR3 protein. This table has 350,000 to 400,000 distinct CDR3 sequences, about 20% appearing once. The receptor comes from a male donor with ankylosing spondylitis or in good health (not recorded which). The specimen sequenced was blood, either unsorted or a sorted T cell fraction (not recorded which).

The CDR3 spells CSVRGGETQYF. CDR3 nucleotides: TGCAGCGTTCGGGGGGGAGAGACCCAGTACTTC. The chain carries TRBV29-1 and TRBJ2-5; TRBD2 aligns across 8 bases. Germline lookup yields CDR1 SQVTM and CDR2 ANQGSEA. V was clipped by 5 bases and J by 4 bases; unmatched bases: 0. The length of the CDR3 is 11 residues. Drawing the rest from reference TRBV29-1 and TRBJ2-5, the complete variable domain is SAVISQKPSRDICQRGTSLTIQCQVDSQVTMMFWYRQQPGQSLTLIATANQGSEATYESGFVIDKFPISRPNLTFSTLTVSNMSPEDSSIYLCSVRGGETQYFGPGTRLLVL.